This T cell receptor (beta chain) is drawn from a study of CD4 T cells in relation to SARS-CoV-2 and coronaviruses. Background on the study: ViraFEST: approximately 10-day antigen culture of PBMCs, then TCR beta CDR3 sequencing. General observations from the study: According to naive versus memory sequencing, detected responses are memory recall, not newly primed.

Cryopreserved PBMCs were CD4-enriched, then split into naive and memory cells. Naive or memory CD4+ cells were cultured 1:1 with T cell-depleted PBMCs plus CEF. Concerning this clone: Its antigen is not known.

With V trimmed by 0 bases and J by 8 bases, 2 bases remained unmatched. The CDR3 is made up of 13 amino acids. Repertoires were generated with immunoSEQ multiplex PCR, while TCRdb's copy carries only in-frame clones and drops some. The sample has roughly 41,000 clones; approximately 82% are singletons. The sequenced sample consisted of naive CD4+ T cells from PBMCs, cultured in vitro. Specified subset: naive CD4+ T cells isolated by negative enrichment. The sequence was obtained from an adult with COVID-19. The V gene is TRBV12-3 or TRBV12-4, the J gene TRBJ1-2, with 8 nucleotides matching TRBD1. CDR3 protein: CASSLARQGGYTF. The CDR3 region has the DNA TGTGCCAGCAGTTTAGCTCGACAGGGGGGCTACACCTTC.